What follows are 27 T cell receptor beta chains derived from one specimen sequenced in a study of T cell clonotyping in hematopoietic cell transplantation. Clones were sequenced by immunoSEQ multiplex PCR, and TCRdb holds only the in-frame ones, with some missing. The sample carries approximately 28,000 clones, 84% recorded once. Time point noted: recipient sample about 28 days before transplant, after cytoreduction. Sequences were derived from peripheral blood mononuclear cells, sampled before stem cell transplant. These receptors all stem from a woman in her sixties with acute myeloid leukemia. Some clones in this sample may be carry-over from other donors' samples.

This clone was detected only once. The chain has TRBV4-1 and TRBJ2-2; TRBD2 matches at 11 bases. The CDR3 runs 18 residues. V shed 1 base and J 4 bases; nucleotides not matched to a gene: 8. CDR1 and CDR2 from the germline V gene are MGHRA and YSYEKL. CDR3 protein: CASSQGAGSGGATGELFF. CDR3 in DNA: TGCGCCAGCAGCCAAGGGGCTGGTAGCGGGGGGGCCACCGGGGAGCTGTTTTTT.

The V gene is TRBV5-4, the J gene TRBJ2-7; tentative D call: TRBD2 (6 bases). Trimming pared 0 bases from V and 5 bases from J, leaving 6 bases between. CDR1 SGHNT and CDR2 YYREEE come from the germline V gene (reference sequence). CDR3 length: 12 amino acids. The DNA of the CDR3 is TGTGCCAGCAGCTTGGTAGCGGACGAGCAGTACTTC. This translates into CASSLVADEQYF.

The chain recombines TRBV21-1 with TRBJ2-1; TRBD2, the D gene given by the table, was not confirmed from the DNA. TRBV21-1 is a pseudogene. The CDR3 is 20 residues long. The CDR3 protein is CASTGFSGTSGSRLFNEQFF. In DNA, the CDR3 is TGTGCCAGCACCGGATTCTCCGGGACTAGCGGGAGTCGGCTCTTCAATGAGCAGTTCTTC.

V and J are TRBV14 and TRBJ2-3; 8 bases match TRBD2. Germline V gene data show CDR1 as SGHDN and CDR2 as FVKESK. The ends lost 4 bases at V and 6 bases at J; junction bases unmatched: 15. The CDR3 length is 17 residues. This chain's CDR3 is CASSLDRGSGMADTQYF. The CDR3 coding sequence is TGTGCCAGCAGCCTCGATCGGGGTAGCGGGATGGCGGATACGCAGTATTTT.

The chain carries TRBV6-4 and TRBJ2-7; D is perhaps TRBD1 (7 bases). The CDR3 is 14 amino acids. Germline V CDR1 and CDR2: MRHNA, SNTAGT. The V and J ends lost 6 bases and 2 bases respectively, with 14 bases between them. CDR3 protein: CASRGGQAAYEQYF. The CDR3 DNA reads as TGTGCCAGCAGGGGAGGACAGGCCGCCTACGAGCAGTACTTC.

V gene TRBV21-1 combines with J gene TRBJ1-2; the table's D call of TRBD1 was not tested on the DNA. TRBV21-1 is deemed a pseudogene. This CDR3 spans 18 amino acids. Here the CDR3 reads CASSKGSAPGQANYGYTF. The CDR3 DNA reads TGTGCCAGCAGCAAAGGTTCGGCACCCGGACAAGCTAACTATGGCTACACCTTC.

This chain uses TRBV19 with TRBJ1-2, with a weak D call TRBD1 (5 bases). The CDR3 is made up of 14 amino acids. CDR1 is LNHDA and CDR2 is SQIVND in the germline V gene (reference sequence). V lost 5 bases, J lost 2 bases, and 12 bases lay in between. The CDR3 DNA reads as TGTGCCAGTAGTGGCCAGAGACAGAACTATGGCTACACCTTC. Protein: CASSGQRQNYGYTF. Based on the CDR3 plus reference TRBV19 and TRBJ1-2, the full variable domain is DGGITQSPKYLFRKEGQNVTLSCEQNLNHDAMYWYRQDPGQGLRLIYYSQIVNDFQKGDIAEGYSVSREKKESFPLTVTSAQKNPTAFYLCASSGQRQNYGYTFGSGTRLTVV.

The count of this clone is one. V usage is TRBV5-1 and J usage is TRBJ2-3; 7 nucleotides align to TRBD1. V lost 5 bases and J lost 5; bases outside the gene matches: 14. CDR3 length: 16 residues. The V gene's germline CDR1 is SGHRS and CDR2 YFSETQ. CDR3 sequence (DNA): TGCGCCAGCAGTACTGGCATAGGGACAGTGCAAGATACGCAGTATTTT. Encoded protein: CASSTGIGTVQDTQYF.

The chain combines TRBV7-3 with TRBJ2-2; possibly TRBD2 for D (6 bases). Germline V CDR1 and CDR2: SGHTA, FQGTGA. This CDR3 has 16 residues. Trimming removed 6 bases from V and 4 bases from J, with 18 bases in between. CDR3: CASSSASGGSTGELFF. The CDR3 bases are TGTGCCAGCAGTTCGGCATCAGGAGGGTCCACCGGGGAGCTGTTTTTT.

This clone was detected once. The chain links TRBV7-2 to TRBJ1-1; unclear D gene. The germline V gene has CDR1 SGHTA and CDR2 FQGNSA. The CDR3 length is 15 residues. The germline V and J ends were trimmed by 1 base and 1 base, with 10 bases remaining between them. The CDR3 bases are TGTGCCAGCAGCTTAGGTAGAAATCGGAACACTGAAGCTTTCTTT. Translation: CASSLGRNRNTEAFF.

This clone turned up a few times. The V and J genes are TRBV12-5 and TRBJ1-3, with no clear D. Between the trimmed V and J ends, which lost 6 bases and 0 bases, there was a span of 9 bases. The CDR3 has 14 amino acids. The germline gives CDR1 LGHNT, CDR2 FRNRAP. CDR3 DNA sequence: TGTGCTAGTGGCCCAGAAGCCTCTGGAAACACCATATATTTT. This translates into CASGPEASGNTIYF.

The V call is TRBV5-1, the J call TRBJ2-2; either TRBD1 or TRBD2 may supply D (6 bases each). Looked up from germline, CDR1 is SGHRS and CDR2 is YFSETQ. CDR3 length: 15 residues. The germline V and J ends were trimmed by 4 bases and 4 bases, with 14 bases remaining between them. The CDR3 region is CASSPGAIGTGELFF. In DNA, the CDR3 is TGCGCCAGCAGCCCGGGGGCCATAGGCACCGGGGAGCTGTTTTTT.

This chain connects TRBV19 to TRBJ1-2; TRBD1 might be the D (5 bases). Trimming left V 2 bases short and J 5 bases short, with 12 bases between. Germline CDR1 and CDR2: LNHDA and SQIVND (reference sequence). The CDR3 is made up of 14 amino acids. The CDR3 coding sequence is TGTGCCAGTAGTATACATGTGGGGCTGTATGGCTACACCTTC. Translated, it gives CASSIHVGLYGYTF.

The rearrangement uses TRBV6-6 and TRBJ1-2; D possibly corresponds to TRBD1 (6 bases). Per germline, CDR1 MNHNY and CDR2 SVGAGI (reference sequence). Trimming shortened V by 2 bases and J by 7 bases, and 11 bases separated the two germline ends. This CDR3 is built from 13 residues. CDR3 loop: CASSYVGGFGYTF. The CDR3 DNA reads as TGTGCCAGCAGTTACGTCGGGGGCTTTGGCTACACCTTC.

This chain connects TRBV25-1 to TRBJ1-3, with a tentative D call TRBD1 (6 bases). The CDR3 extends over 15 amino acids. Deletions cut 2 bases from V and 4 bases from J, with 12 bases between. The V gene's germline CDR1 is MGHDK and CDR2 SYGVNS. This CDR3 reads CASSEGGARGNTIYF. The CDR3 bases are TGTGCCAGCAGTGAAGGGGGGGCGCGCGGAAACACCATATATTTT.

The V gene is TRBV6-5, the J gene TRBJ1-2; D uncertain. In germline, CDR1 is MNHEY, CDR2 SVGAGI. This CDR3 has 13 amino acids. Between the trimmed V and J ends, which lost 2 bases and 6 bases, there was a span of 10 bases. CDR3 in DNA: TGTGCCAGCAGTTACGGGGTAAACGATGGCTACACCTTC. It yields the protein CASSYGVNDGYTF.

This clone appeared a single time. The chain recombines TRBV13 with TRBJ2-5; D perhaps matches TRBD2 (5 bases). V was trimmed by 5 bases and J by 1 base, leaving 17 bases between them. The CDR3 sequence is 16 residues long. Per germline, CDR1 PRHDT and CDR2 FYEKMQ (reference sequence). CDR3 amino acids: CASSPPDLEGQETQYF. The CDR3 bases are TGTGCCAGCAGCCCCCCGGACTTAGAGGGCCAAGAGACCCAGTACTTC.

There are a few counts of this clone. Here the CDR3 reads CASSGQGAGHGYTF. The CDR3 DNA follows: TGTGCCAGCAGTGGCCAGGGGGCAGGCCATGGCTACACCTTC. This sequence joins TRBV6-1 and TRBJ1-2; 8 bases match TRBD1. CDR1 is MNHNS, CDR2 SASEGT, per germline. The ends lost 4 bases at V and 6 bases at J; junction bases unmatched: 7. The CDR3 length is 14 residues.

The rearrangement links TRBV6-5 to TRBJ2-2; 8 positions agree with TRBD1. The CDR3 has 13 amino acids. In germline, CDR1 is MNHEY, CDR2 SVGAGI. Losses at the gene ends were 6 bases for V and 6 bases for J; bases not matched to a gene: 3. CDR3 in amino acids: CASRRQGPGELFF. CDR3 coding DNA: TGTGCCAGCAGACGACAGGGGCCCGGGGAGCTGTTTTTT.

The chain couples TRBV7-2 to TRBJ2-7, with 7 nucleotides matching TRBD1. The CDR3 covers 13 residues. J lost 2 bases, V lost 6 bases, and 4 bases had no gene match. Germline V gene lookup returns CDR1 SGHTA and CDR2 FQGNSA. The CDR3 loop reads CASSRDRTYEQYF. DNA for the CDR3: TGTGCCAGCAGTCGGGACAGAACCTACGAGCAGTACTTC.

The rearrangement joins TRBV2 to TRBJ2-1, with D uncertain. The V gene lost 9 bases and the J gene lost 0 bases, with 9 bases spanning the gap. CDR1 is SNHLY, CDR2 FYNNEI, per germline. The length of the CDR3 is 13 residues. The CDR3 here is CASDQSSYNEQFF. In nucleotides, the CDR3 is TGTGCCAGTGACCAGAGCTCCTACAATGAGCAGTTCTTC.

The chain employs TRBV29-1 and TRBJ2-6, with a tentative D call TRBD2 (5 bases). The CDR3 is 14 residues long. Germline loops: CDR1 SQVTM, CDR2 ANQGSEA. V was clipped by 4 bases and J by 0 bases, with 7 bases between them. CDR3 nucleotide sequence: TGCAGCGTTGCGACTAACTCTGGGGCCAACGTCCTGACTTTC. Its protein is CSVATNSGANVLTF.

The CDR3 nucleotides are TGCGCCAGCAGCCTCCGGGACACTTCCTACGAGCAGTACTTC. Translation: CASSLRDTSYEQYF. The gene calls are TRBV4-1 and TRBJ2-7; D perhaps matches TRBD1 (6 bases). The CDR3 consists of 14 residues. The germline gives CDR1 MGHRA, CDR2 YSYEKL. Trimming took off 4 bases at V and 1 base at J, with 11 bases between the two ends.

The chain joins TRBV7-8 to TRBJ1-2; D is perhaps TRBD1 (6 bases). Trimming cost V 1 base and J 4 bases, with 10 bases left between them. CDR1 is SGHVS and CDR2 is FQNEAQ in the germline V gene. This CDR3 comprises 14 residues. The CDR3 sequence is CASSLERGAYGYTF. The CDR3 DNA is TGTGCCAGCAGCTTAGAGCGGGGGGCCTATGGCTACACCTTC.

V usage is TRBV19 and J usage is TRBJ2-1; 11 bases fit TRBD1. Germline V gene sequence: CDR1 LNHDA, CDR2 SQIVND (reference sequence). CDR3 size: 17 residues. Trimming at V came to 2 bases and at J to 7 bases, leaving 10 bases not matched to a gene. DNA of the CDR3: TGTGCCAGTAGTATAAAAGGGACAGGGGGGAGCGGGAATGAGCAGTTCTTC. Its protein is CASSIKGTGGSGNEQFF.

V and J are TRBV11-2 and TRBJ2-4; 7 nucleotides align to TRBD1. Germline V CDR1 and CDR2: SGHAT, FQNNGV. This CDR3 comprises 16 residues. The V segment lost 4 bases and the J segment 1 base; nucleotides outside the gene matches: 7. CDR3 amino acids: CASSSDRDRAKNIQYF. CDR3 bases: TGTGCCAGCAGCTCCGACAGGGACCGGGCCAAAAACATTCAGTACTTC.

This clone was counted a single time. The chain uses TRBV27 and TRBJ2-7, with D unresolved. Germline lookup yields CDR1 MNHEY and CDR2 SMNVEV (reference sequence). The length of the CDR3 is 15 residues. Trimming cost V 6 bases and J 0 bases, with 15 bases left between them. The CDR3 sequence is CASSTRTRSSYEQYF. In nucleotides, the CDR3 is TGTGCCAGCAGCACCAGAACCAGGAGCTCCTACGAGCAGTACTTC.